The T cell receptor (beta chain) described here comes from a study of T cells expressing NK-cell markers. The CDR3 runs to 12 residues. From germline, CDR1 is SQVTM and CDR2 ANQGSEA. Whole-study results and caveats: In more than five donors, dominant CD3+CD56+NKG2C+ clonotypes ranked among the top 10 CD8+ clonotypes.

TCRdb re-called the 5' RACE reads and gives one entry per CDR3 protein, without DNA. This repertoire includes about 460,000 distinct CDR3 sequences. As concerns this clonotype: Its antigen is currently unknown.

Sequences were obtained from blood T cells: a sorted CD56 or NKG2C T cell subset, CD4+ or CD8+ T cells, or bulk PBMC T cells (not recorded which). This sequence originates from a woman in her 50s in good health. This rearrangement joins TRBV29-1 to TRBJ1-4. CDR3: CSVGGDLEKLFF.